This T cell receptor beta chain was sequenced during a study of CD8 T cells in Susac syndrome. Study details: Blood was drawn from Susac syndrome patients while they were therapy-naive, on corticosteroids, or on intravenous immunoglobulin alone.

When the RNA was reverse transcribed, random hexamers were used with an input of roughly 0.5 to 1 ug. From the immunoSEQ multiplex PCR reads, TCRdb called clonotypes with MiXCR, one entry per CDR3 protein. The sample gives about 200,000 distinct CDR3 sequences, about 91% of which show up once; approximately 0.09% is in the top ten. Germline V lookup: CDR1 SGHRS, CDR2 YFSETQ. V shed 2 bases and J shed 5 bases, with 13 bases lying between them. The CDR3 consists of 14 residues. The rearrangement links TRBV5-1 to TRBJ1-1; maybe TRBD1 (5 bases). The sample consisted of CD4+ T cells from PBMCs. The sequence came from a human donor with Susac syndrome. The DNA of the CDR3 is TGCGCCAGCAGCTTATTTGGGGAGGGGACTGAAGCTTTCTTT. Translated: CASSLFGEGTEAFF. The entire variable domain, with the rest obtained from reference TRBV5-1 and TRBJ1-1, is as follows: KAGVTQTPRYLIKTRGQQVTLSCSPISGHRSVSWYQQTPGQGLQFLFEYFSETQRNKGNFPGRFSGRQFSNSRSEMNVSTLELGDSALYLCASSLFGEGTEAFFGQGTRLTVV.